This is a list of T cell receptor beta chains from one sample in a study of blood T cell repertoires in COVID-19. Sequencing used immunoSEQ multiplex PCR; TCRdb keeps in-frame clones, though not all of them. There are 35,000 to 55,000 clones in the sample; just under 70% occur only once, and 5.5% to 6.5% lies in the top ten. Source material: peripheral blood. The receptor set was obtained from a man at least 80 years old with acute or convalescent COVID-19. The CDR3 runs from the conserved cysteine through the conserved F or W. A D gene is named only where the DNA matches it firmly. Only some rows state a clone size, as once, few, many or a class for expanded clones.

J gene	D gene	V gene	clone size	CDR3 DNA	CDR3 protein
TRBJ1-5	TRBD1	TRBV19	.	TGTGCCAGTACCGAAACCGGGACAGGGTTCGTAGAGTATGGCAATCAGCCCCAGCATTTT	CASTETGTGFVEYGNQPQHF
TRBJ1-4	.	TRBV5-1	.	TGCGCCAGCAGCCCCGGGGCGGGGGCTAATGAAAAACTGTTTTTT	CASSPGAGANEKLFF
TRBJ1-6	.	TRBV7-8	.	TGTGCCAGCAGCTTAGTTCCAGCCCCCGGGGATTCACCCCTCCACTTT	CASSLVPAPGDSPLHF
TRBJ2-1	.	TRBV11-3	.	TGTGCCAGCAGCTTAGCGGGGAGTTACAATGAGCAGTTCTTC	CASSLAGSYNEQFF
TRBJ1-2	.	TRBV6-6	many	TGTGCCAGCAGCTCCCCACGGGGTTTAGGCTACACCTTC	CASSSPRGLGYTF
TRBJ2-2	.	TRBV7-8	.	TGTGCCAGCAGCCCGACTAACACCGGGGAGCTGTTTTTT	CASSPTNTGELFF
TRBJ2-1	TRBD2	TRBV5-6	.	TGTGCCAGCAGCTCGGGAGGCAATGAGCAGTTCTTC	CASSSGGNEQFF
TRBJ2-3	TRBD2	TRBV5-4	few	TGTGCCAGCAGCTTGCTACTAGCGGGTGGCACAGATACGCAGTATTTT	CASSLLLAGGTDTQYF
TRBJ2-3	TRBD2	TRBV14	.	TGTGCCAGCAGCCAAGATAGCGGGATAAGCACAGATACGCAGTATTTT	CASSQDSGISTDTQYF
TRBJ2-7	TRBD2	TRBV4-2	once	TGTGCCAGCAGCCGCCTACTAGCGGGAGGGGCCTACGAGCAGTACTTC	CASSRLLAGGAYEQYF
TRBJ1-3	.	TRBV5-5	.	TGTGCCAGCAGCCCGGGAGGCTCTGGAAACACCATATATTTT	CASSPGGSGNTIYF
TRBJ2-2	TRBD2	TRBV5-1	.	TGCGCCAGCAGCGGGACTAGCTTGCCCGGGGAGCTGTTTTTT	CASSGTSLPGELFF
TRBJ2-1	TRBD2	TRBV4-3	few	TGCGCCAGCAGCCAAGAGTCGGGGAGCGGGAGCAATGAGCAGTTCTTC	CASSQESGSGSNEQFF
TRBJ2-7	TRBD2	TRBV7-2	.	TGTGCCAGCATTAAACCAGGGACTAGCGGTCGGGGCGAGCAGTACTTC	CASIKPGTSGRGEQYF
TRBJ2-7	.	TRBV6-2/TRBV6-3	.	TGTGCCAGCAGTTCGACTGCCTTCAGGGTTGGGTACGAGCAGTACTTC	CASSSTAFRVGYEQYF
TRBJ1-6	.	TRBV4-2	many	TGTGCCAGCAGCCAAGGGTATCGGCAGGGTCGGATTGATAATTCACCCCTCCACTTT	CASSQGYRQGRIDNSPLHF
TRBJ1-1	TRBD1	TRBV11-2	.	TGTGCCAGCAGCGTTGGGACAGTTGAAGCTTTCTTT	CASSVGTVEAFF
TRBJ2-7	TRBD1	TRBV5-1	.	TGCGCCAGCAGCACCTCCGGGACAGTCTACGAGCAGTACTTC	CASSTSGTVYEQYF
TRBJ2-1	.	TRBV6-4	.	TGTGCCAGCAGTGTCGGGACAAACTACAATGAGCAGTTCTTC	CASSVGTNYNEQFF
TRBJ2-3	.	TRBV19	.	TGTGCCAGTAGTTTCTCTAGCACAGATACGCAGTATTTT	CASSFSSTDTQYF
TRBJ1-2	.	TRBV7-9	.	TGTGCCAGCAGCCCGGACAGCGCAACGCGGGGCTACACCTTC	CASSPDSATRGYTF
TRBJ2-7	.	TRBV5-6	.	TGTGCCAGCAGCTCGAGAGGCGGGACTTACGAGCAGTACTTC	CASSSRGGTYEQYF
TRBJ2-3	TRBD2	TRBV30	.	TGTGCCTGGAGTGTAGGCAGCGGGAGGGCAGATACGCAGTATTTT	CAWSVGSGRADTQYF
TRBJ2-5	.	TRBV5-6	.	TGTGCCAGCAGTCAGGGGTATGACGGGGAGACCCAGTACTTC	CASSQGYDGETQYF
TRBJ2-7	TRBD2	TRBV18	.	TGTGCCAGCTCCCTCGGACTAGCCGGCGAGCAGTACTTC	CASSLGLAGEQYF
TRBJ1-4	.	TRBV4-1	few	TGCGCCAGCAGCCAATCCTTCAGGGGAGGGGATGAAAAACTGTTTTTT	CASSQSFRGGDEKLFF
TRBJ1-2	TRBD1	TRBV4-1	.	TGCGCCAGCAGCCAAGGGCCTACCGGGACAGGGGCCGGCTACACCTTC	CASSQGPTGTGAGYTF
TRBJ2-1	.	TRBV3-1/TRBV3-2	few	TGTGCCAGCAGCCAAGATCTCAGCTACAATGAGCAGTTCTTC	CASSQDLSYNEQFF
TRBJ2-3	.	TRBV2	few	TGTGCCAGCAATCGAGACAGGGATGGGACTAGCACAGATACGCAGTATTTT	CASNRDRDGTSTDTQYF